The present TCR beta chain was sequenced within a study of T cell repertoires in aging, cancer and after chemotherapy. Overall study results and limits: In cancer patients, declining TCR diversity with age involved lost richness and lost evenness.

TCR beta rearrangements were amplified from peripheral blood genomic DNA. A note on this clonotype: Its cognate antigen is unknown.

Trimming cost V 5 bases and J 4 bases, with 12 bases left between them. CDR1 and CDR2 from the germline V gene are MNHNY and SVGAGI (reference sequence). This CDR3 contains 14 residues. A mixed TRB-A/B primer pool amplified rearranged TRB by multiplex touch-down PCR. TCRdb called the multiplex PCR reads again in MiXCR, with one record for every CDR3 protein. The table has 2,500 or so distinct CDR3 sequences, 50% to 65% seen once. The TCR originated in a human donor with a blood cancer. The V call is TRBV6-6, the J call TRBJ1-5; D ambiguous. The source material was blood. The CDR3 DNA follows: TGTGCCAGCAGTGAAGCGCTGGAAAATCAGCCCCAGCATTTT. Its translation: CASSEALENQPQHF.